These 6 T cell receptor beta chains came from one sample sequenced in a study of blood T cell repertoires in COVID-19. This table comes from immunoSEQ multiplex PCR, and its TCRdb copy is limited to in-frame clones, with some not included. Counted here are approximately 92,000 clones, 86% occurring once; the ten biggest clones make up 13%. Sequencing was done on a sample of peripheral blood. Every receptor here comes from a woman aged 60-70 years in a cohort sampled during active or convalescent COVID-19.

The chain employs TRBV30 and TRBJ1-2, with D possibly TRBD1 on 5 matching bases. Trimming cost V 5 bases and J 3 bases, with 19 bases left between them. Germline V gene sequence: CDR1 GTSNPN, CDR2 SVGIG (reference sequence). The CDR3 covers 15 residues. This CDR3 is CAWAPVRGGHYGYTF. For the CDR3, the DNA is TGTGCCTGGGCCCCAGTCCGGGGGGGTCACTATGGCTACACCTTC.

The chain combines TRBV11-2 with TRBJ1-4, with D unclear. V dropped 1 base and J dropped 7 bases, with 10 bases sitting between them. CDR3 length: 14 residues. Germline lookup yields CDR1 SGHAT and CDR2 FQNNGV. CDR3 nucleotides: TGTGCCAGCAGCTTAGCTGCGTATAGTGAAAAACTGTTTTTT. Amino acids: CASSLAAYSEKLFF.

In nucleotides, the CDR3 is TGTGCCAGCAGTCCCAGGGTAGAAGGATATCAGTACTTC. This codes for CASSPRVEGYQYF. The rearrangement uses TRBV6-2 or TRBV6-3 and TRBJ2-4, with a possible D match to TRBD1 (5 bases). The germline CDR1 and CDR2 sequences are MNHEY and SVGEGT. This CDR3 has 13 amino acids. The V end lost 5 bases, the J end lost 12 bases, and 17 bases lay between the germline ends.

V usage is TRBV5-1 and J usage is TRBJ2-7, with D perhaps TRBD2 (6 bases). Trimming cost V 0 bases and J 7 bases, with 14 bases left between them. The CDR3 is 14 residues long. Germline values: CDR1 SGHRS, CDR2 YFSETQ. For the CDR3, the DNA is TGCGCCAGCAGCTTGGTAGGAACGGGGAGGGAGCAGTACTTC. Translation gives CASSLVGTGREQYF.

The chain combines TRBV7-2 with TRBJ1-2; TRBD1 agrees at 7 bases. CDR3 size: 13 residues. With 5 bases clipped from V and 6 bases from J, the junction kept 6 bases outside the gene matches. Germline loops: CDR1 SGHTA, CDR2 FQGNSA. For the CDR3, the DNA is TGTGCCAGCAGCGCACAGGGGTGGGATGGCTACACCTTC. Translating gives CASSAQGWDGYTF.

This chain links TRBV28 with TRBJ2-7; tentative D call: TRBD2 (6 bases). The CDR3 runs to 13 residues. V was trimmed by 6 bases and J by 4 bases, leaving 13 bases between them. Germline assignment: CDR1 MDHEN and CDR2 SYDVKM. The CDR3 here is CASRGGTFYEQYF. CDR3 coding DNA: TGTGCCAGCAGGGGCGGGACTTTTTACGAGCAGTACTTC. Variable domain in full (rest from reference TRBV28 and TRBJ2-7): DVKVTQSSRYLVKRTGEKVFLECVQDMDHENMFWYRQDPGLGLRLIYFSYDVKMKEKGDIPEGYSVSREKKERFSLILESASTNQTSMYLCASRGGTFYEQYFGPGTRLTVT.